The 8 T cell receptor beta chains given below trace back to one sample, sequenced in a study of T-cell memory formation after mild COVID-19. TCRdb re-analysed the 5' RACE reads in MiXCR, keeping a single row per CDR3 protein. The sample shows hundreds of thousands of distinct CDR3 sequences, 25% to 30% of them seen only once. Sample: PBMCs or a T cell subset sorted from them (not recorded which). These receptors were obtained from an adult woman who had mild COVID-19 (a few samples of this study predate the infection). Cell type and time point are not known.

The J gene is TRBJ2-2, the V gene TRBV25-1, with D hard to call. Germline loops: CDR1 MGHDK, CDR2 SYGVNS. V was pared by 2 bases and J by 7 bases, with 5 bases between. CDR3 length equals 12 residues. The CDR3 loop reads CASSEPRGELFF. CDR3 nucleotide sequence: TGTGCCAGCAGTGAACCCCGCGGGGAGCTGTTTTTT.

The chain has TRBV3-1 and TRBJ2-7; 10 bases are a match to TRBD2. The V gene end was trimmed by 4 bases and the J gene end by 2 bases; junction bases not matched to a gene: 8. This CDR3 has 16 residues. Germline V gene lookup returns CDR1 LGHDT and CDR2 YNNKEL (reference sequence). CDR3 residues: CASSRWRAGGPYEQYF. The CDR3 bases are TGTGCCAGCAGCCGCTGGAGAGCGGGGGGGCCCTACGAGCAGTACTTC.

This clonotype came up a few times. V gene TRBV7-2 combines with J gene TRBJ2-7, with 12 bases aligning to TRBD2. V shed 5 bases and J 2 bases; nucleotides not matched to a gene: 10. CDR3 length: 17 residues. Germline assignment: CDR1 SGHTA and CDR2 FQGNSA. Written as DNA, the CDR3 is TGTGCCAGCAGCCCTGCTCGGACTAGCGGGACGACCTACGAGCAGTACTTC. As protein: CASSPARTSGTTYEQYF.

The J gene is TRBJ1-6, the V gene TRBV5-1; the D is unclear. V was clipped by 4 bases and J by 14 bases, with 16 bases between them. CDR1 is SGHRS and CDR2 is YFSETQ in the germline V gene. This CDR3 is built from 13 residues. This CDR3 reads CASSPAQREALHF. Written as DNA, the CDR3 is TGCGCCAGCAGCCCGGCCCAAAGAGAGGCCCTCCACTTT.

The chain recombines TRBV7-2 with TRBJ2-5; 7 nucleotides line up with TRBD2. Germline CDR1 SGHTA, CDR2 FQGNSA. After removal of 4 bases from V and 5 bases from J, the junction contained 7 bases not matched to a gene. The CDR3 extends over 14 amino acids. Written as DNA, the CDR3 is TGTGCCAGCAGCTGGGGACGGGGAGGGGAGACCCAGTACTTC. This encodes CASSWGRGGETQYF.

The chain has TRBV24-1 and TRBJ1-1; possible D gene TRBD1, 5 bases. This CDR3 has 17 amino acids. The ends were cut back, 3 bases at V and 2 bases at J, with 18 bases in the middle. CDR1 is KGHDR, CDR2 SFDVKD, per germline. DNA for the CDR3: TGTGCCACCAGTGATCCCCTAGGGAGGAGGGACAACACTGAAGCTTTCTTT. The encoded protein is CATSDPLGRRDNTEAFF.

This clonotype appeared many times. The rearrangement links TRBV7-9 to TRBJ2-3; 10 bases are shared with TRBD2. Germline V gene data show CDR1 as SEHNR and CDR2 as FQNEAQ (reference sequence). J was trimmed by 4 bases and V by 4 bases; bases with no gene match: 8. The CDR3 extends over 16 amino acids. Here the CDR3 reads CASSSDPGLAPDTQYF. The CDR3 coding sequence is TGTGCCAGCAGCTCAGATCCGGGACTAGCGCCAGATACGCAGTATTTT.

This clonotype was observed a few times. The chain recombines TRBV6-5 with TRBJ1-5; 9 bases line up with TRBD1. Germline-derived CDR1 and CDR2 are MNHEY and SVGAGI. The CDR3 sequence is 15 residues long. V lost 6 bases and J lost 1; bases outside the gene matches: 4. The CDR3 spells CASRVQGASNQPQHF. CDR3 in DNA: TGTGCCAGCAGGGTACAGGGGGCAAGCAATCAGCCCCAGCATTTT.